The 14 T cell receptor beta chains below all came from one sample that was sequenced in a study of regulatory T cells in long-lasting Graves disease. Documented time point: persistent/refractory GD, antithyroid drugs over 5 years with positive TRAb. Making the TCR library involved RNA that had been extracted from PBMCs. Arm-PCR of CDR3 regions and iRepertoire HTBI primers were used to build TCR beta libraries. Each CDR3 protein gets one entry after TCRdb re-called the multiplex PCR reads with MiXCR. The sample has 350,000 to 500,000 distinct CDR3 sequences; over 20% are singletons. The sequences come from peripheral blood mononuclear cells (PBMCs), collected when the disease was refractory, from a patient treated with antithyroid drugs. The source of these receptors is a female donor with Graves disease.

The V gene is TRBV28, the J gene TRBJ2-7; 11 bases are a match to TRBD1. The V segment lost 5 bases and the J segment 6 bases; nucleotides outside the gene matches: 15. CDR1 is MDHEN and CDR2 is SYDVKM in the germline V gene. This CDR3 spans 17 amino acids. The CDR3 spells CASSPLGQGAYGGEQYF. The CDR3 DNA is TGTGCCAGCAGTCCTCTTGGACAGGGGGCGTACGGGGGCGAGCAGTACTTC.

The rearrangement links TRBV27 to TRBJ1-2; TRBD1 agrees at 8 bases. The CDR3 contains 16 residues. Trimming took 5 bases from V and 5 from J; bases not matched to a gene: 13. Germline V gene sequence: CDR1 MNHEY, CDR2 SMNVEV (reference sequence). The CDR3 nucleotides read TGTGCCAGCAGTCCCCGCGGACAGGGAGGAAGGTATGGCTACACCTTC. It is translated as CASSPRGQGGRYGYTF.

This clonotype was seen a handful of times. The CDR3 bases are TGTGCCAGCAGGGCATTAGCGGGAGGCCACGAGCAGTACTTC. Protein sequence: CASRALAGGHEQYF. The gene calls are TRBV6-1 and TRBJ2-7, with 10 positions matching TRBD2. The CDR3 covers 14 residues. Germline CDR1 reads MNHNS; CDR2 reads SASEGT. The junction had 7 bases not matched to a gene; V was cut back by 6 bases and J by 5 bases.

In this sample, this clonotype turned up a few times. The genes are TRBV10-3 and TRBJ1-1; unclear D gene. Per the germline V gene, CDR1 is ENHRY and CDR2 is SYGVKD. CDR3 size: 14 residues. Trimming stripped 6 bases from V and 3 bases from J, with 14 bases between. The DNA for the CDR3 is TGTGCCATCAGGATGTCTCTAGAGGACACTGAAGCTTTCTTT. It translates to CAIRMSLEDTEAFF.

The chain is built from TRBV5-1 and TRBJ2-3, with D possibly being TRBD2 (5 bases). The CDR3 contains 17 residues. The germline V gene encodes CDR1 SGHRS and CDR2 YFSETQ. V was clipped by 4 bases and J by 0 bases, with 18 bases between them. CDR3 nucleotide sequence: TGCGCCAGCAGCGAGGGATCACTCCTTTCTAGCACAGATACGCAGTATTTT. As protein: CASSEGSLLSSTDTQYF.

The chain is built from TRBV20-1 and TRBJ2-5; D is uncertain. Germline loops: CDR1 DFQATT, CDR2 SNEGSKA (reference sequence). The CDR3 consists of 12 residues. With 3 bases removed from V and 5 bases from J, the gap between germline ends came to 10 bases. CDR3 loop: CSARRMEETQYF. DNA of the CDR3: TGCAGTGCTAGGCGGATGGAGGAGACCCAGTACTTC.

The table lists this clonotype with many counts. This chain connects TRBV12-3 or TRBV12-4 to TRBJ2-5; D is possibly TRBD2 (7 bases). V was pared by 4 bases and J by 5 bases, with 17 bases between. This CDR3 region has 15 residues. CDR3 amino acids: CASSWGGGLRETQYF. For the CDR3, the DNA is TGTGCCAGCAGTTGGGGGGGGGGCCTTCGGGAGACCCAGTACTTC.

This clonotype was seen only a few times. The chain joins TRBV2 to TRBJ2-3; no clear D. Trimming shortened V by 3 bases and J by 0 bases, and 10 bases separated the two germline ends. The CDR3 length is 15 residues. Germline CDR1 SNHLY, CDR2 FYNNEI. DNA of the CDR3: TGTGCCAGCAGTGACGCCGGGTCTAGCACAGATACGCAGTATTTT. Amino acid sequence: CASSDAGSSTDTQYF.

This clonotype has a handful of counts. V gene TRBV5-5 combines with J gene TRBJ1-5, with D hard to call. CDR3 length equals 13 residues. Trimming took 3 bases from V and 5 from J, leaving 9 bases between them. Germline CDR1 SGHKS, CDR2 YYEKEE (reference sequence). CDR3 region: CASSSGRDQPQHF. Written as DNA, the CDR3 is TGTGCCAGCAGCTCGGGAAGGGATCAGCCCCAGCATTTT.

The chain employs TRBV14 and TRBJ2-7; 9 bases agree with TRBD1. CDR3 length equals 15 residues. The ends lost 4 bases at V and 1 base at J; junction bases unmatched: 5. Germline V gene lookup returns CDR1 SGHDN and CDR2 FVKESK. The CDR3 sequence is CASSRLGTGSYEQYF. In DNA form, the CDR3 reads TGTGCCAGCAGCCGCCTCGGGACAGGGTCCTACGAGCAGTACTTC.

As concerns this clonotype: With a much larger clone just one base away, this may be a read error. The V and J genes are TRBV6-1 and TRBJ2-4; possibly TRBD1 or TRBD2 for D (5 bases each). Germline V gives CDR1 MNHNS, CDR2 SASEGT. The CDR3 consists of 15 residues. The V end lost 8 bases, the J end lost 1 base, and 15 bases lay between the germline ends. Written as DNA, the CDR3 is TGTGCCAGCCCCGAGGGGCTGATTGCCAAAAACATTCAGTACTTC. This encodes CASPEGLIAKNIQYF.

The table lists this clonotype with many counts. The chain has TRBV2 and TRBJ2-7; D remains ambiguous. The CDR3 sequence is 13 residues long. Germline CDR1 is SNHLY and CDR2 is FYNNEI. Trimming pared 8 bases from V and 3 bases from J, leaving 14 bases between. This CDR3 reads CASGRTYLYEQYF. The CDR3 DNA reads TGTGCCAGCGGACGGACGTACCTCTACGAGCAGTACTTC.

This clonotype was detected once. This chain's CDR3 is CASRMGRINYGYTF. CDR3 nucleotides: TGTGCCAGCCGGATGGGACGGATTAACTATGGCTACACCTTC. The chain uses TRBV12-3 or TRBV12-4 and TRBJ1-2; possible D gene TRBD1, 5 bases. Trimming removed 8 bases at V and 1 base at J, with 14 bases between. The length of the CDR3 is 14 residues.

This clonotype has a count of ten or more. The chain recombines TRBV28 with TRBJ1-5, with D uncertain. Germline V gives CDR1 MDHEN, CDR2 SYDVKM. This CDR3 comprises 14 residues. Trimming left V 6 bases short and J 4 bases short, with 13 bases between. Here the CDR3 reads CASSTGTANQPQHF. The CDR3 bases are TGTGCCAGCAGCACTGGAACGGCGAATCAGCCCCAGCATTTT.